This is a list of T cell receptor beta chains from one sample in a study of shared clonotypes between healthy human individuals. TCRdb's copy holds only in-frame clones and misses some; the assay was immunoSEQ multiplex PCR. The sample shows around 940,000 clones, about three quarters of them seen only once. Specimen: memory CD4+ T cells sorted from blood. These receptors originate from a man between 18 and 29 years old in good health. The CDR3 runs from the conserved cysteine through the conserved F or W. Fields, in order: V gene, clone size, D gene, J gene, CDR3 protein, CDR3 DNA. The D gene is left open where the match is weak. Size tells how often a clone was seen (once, few, many) or the class of an expanded clone, and some rows leave it out.

TRBV7-8,NA,TRBD2,TRBJ2-5,CASSLVSGGKTQYF,TGTGCCAGCAGCTTAGTTAGCGGGGGAAAGACCCAGTACTTC
TRBV29-1,many,NA,TRBJ1-2,CSVERGQGYYGYTF,TGCAGCGTTGAAAGAGGGCAGGGCTACTATGGCTACACCTTC
TRBV25-1,NA,NA,TRBJ1-1,CASSGNRVVDTEAFF,TGTGCCAGCAGTGGTAACAGGGTCGTCGACACTGAAGCTTTCTTT
TRBV20-1,few,NA,TRBJ2-1,CSARTVKQFF,TGCAGTGCTAGGACGGTGAAGCAGTTCTTC
TRBV6-1,many,TRBD2,TRBJ2-1,CASQLAGGSYNEQFF,TGTGCCAGCCAATTGGCGGGGGGGAGCTACAATGAGCAGTTCTTC
TRBV6-5,NA,NA,TRBJ2-6,CASSSSSGANVLTF,TGTGCCAGCAGTTCAAGCTCTGGGGCCAACGTCCTGACTTTC
TRBV5-1,NA,NA,TRBJ2-7,CASSMGQGYEQYF,TGCGCCAGCAGCATGGGACAAGGCTACGAGCAGTACTTC
TRBV30,NA,NA,TRBJ1-1,CAWSVRGRTEAFF,TGTGCCTGGAGTGTAAGGGGGAGGACTGAAGCTTTCTTT
TRBV18,NA,TRBD1,TRBJ2-5,CASSLRQGREETQYF,TGTGCCAGCTCATTAAGACAGGGCCGCGAAGAGACCCAGTACTTC
TRBV9,NA,TRBD1,TRBJ1-2,CASSPGQYGYTF,TGTGCCAGCAGCCCGGGACAGTATGGCTACACCTTC
TRBV6-5,NA,TRBD2,TRBJ2-2,CASKAGVNTGELFF,TGTGCCAGCAAGGCGGGAGTTAACACCGGGGAGCTGTTTTTT
TRBV25-1,NA,TRBD1,TRBJ1-1,CASSPGQGEERTEAFF,TGTGCCAGCAGCCCCGGACAGGGGGAAGAGCGGACTGAAGCTTTCTTT